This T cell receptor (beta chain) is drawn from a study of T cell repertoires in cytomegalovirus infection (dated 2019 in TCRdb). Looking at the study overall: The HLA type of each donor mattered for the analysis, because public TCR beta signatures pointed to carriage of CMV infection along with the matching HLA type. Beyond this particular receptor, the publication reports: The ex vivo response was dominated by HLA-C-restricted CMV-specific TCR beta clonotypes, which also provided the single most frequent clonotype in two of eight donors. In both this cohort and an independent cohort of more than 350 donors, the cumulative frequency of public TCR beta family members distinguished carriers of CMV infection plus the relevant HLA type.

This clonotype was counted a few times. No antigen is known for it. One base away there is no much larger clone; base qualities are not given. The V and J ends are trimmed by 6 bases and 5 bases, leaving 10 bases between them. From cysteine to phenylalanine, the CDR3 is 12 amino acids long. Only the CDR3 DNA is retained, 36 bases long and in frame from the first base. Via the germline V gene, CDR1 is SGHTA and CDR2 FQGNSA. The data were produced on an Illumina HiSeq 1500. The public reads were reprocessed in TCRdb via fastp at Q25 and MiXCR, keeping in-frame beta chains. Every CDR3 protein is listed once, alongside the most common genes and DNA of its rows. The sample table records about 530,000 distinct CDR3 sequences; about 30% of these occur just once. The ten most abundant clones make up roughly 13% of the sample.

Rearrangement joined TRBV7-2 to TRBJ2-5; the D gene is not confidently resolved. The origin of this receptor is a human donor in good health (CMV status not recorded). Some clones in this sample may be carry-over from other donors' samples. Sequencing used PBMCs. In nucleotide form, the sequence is TGTGCCAGCAGTCGAGTTCGGGAGACCCAGTACTTC. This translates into CASSRVRETQYF.